The 17 T cell receptor beta chains given below trace back to one sample, sequenced in a study of fetal regulatory T cell absence and autoimmunity. Sequencing used immunoSEQ multiplex PCR; TCRdb keeps in-frame clones, though not all of them. The sample lists around 45,000 clones; just under 85% were seen once. Source material: cord blood. The receptors were gathered from a newborn boy with IPEX syndrome.

This chain uses TRBV6-5 with TRBJ1-1, with D possibly being TRBD1 (5 bases). The CDR3 runs to 11 residues. Germline V CDR1 and CDR2: MNHEY, SVGAGI. Trimming cost V 8 bases and J 6 bases, with 10 bases left between them. The CDR3 sequence is CASGRAAEAFF. CDR3 nucleotide sequence: TGTGCCAGCGGCAGGGCGGCTGAAGCTTTCTTT.

In this sample, this clone turned up a few times. This chain joins TRBV13 and TRBJ1-2; 7 bases line up with TRBD1. The CDR3 sequence is 14 residues long. Trimming removed 2 bases from V and 0 bases from J; junction bases left unmatched: 0. Germline values: CDR1 PRHDT, CDR2 FYEKMQ (reference sequence). CDR3 DNA sequence: TGTGCCAGCAGCTTACAGGGGGCTAACTATGGCTACACCTTC. It codes for CASSLQGANYGYTF.

This clone has a single count. V is TRBV19 and J is TRBJ2-2, with 8 bases identical to TRBD1. Germline V gene sequence: CDR1 LNHDA, CDR2 SQIVND (reference sequence). The CDR3 covers 17 residues. After removal of 4 bases from V and 0 bases from J, the junction contained 7 bases not matched to a gene. The CDR3 region has the DNA TGTGCCAGTAGTAGCCGCAGGGGGCGATCGAACACCGGGGAGCTGTTTTTT. It translates to CASSSRRGRSNTGELFF. The full variable domain, its missing parts supplied by reference TRBV19 and TRBJ2-2, is DGGITQSPKYLFRKEGQNVTLSCEQNLNHDAMYWYRQDPGQGLRLIYYSQIVNDFQKGDIAEGYSVSREKKESFPLTVTSAQKNPTAFYLCASSSRRGRSNTGELFFGEGSRLTVL.

The chain recombines TRBV21-1 with TRBJ2-3; TRBD1 is the table's D call, not checked against the DNA. TRBV21-1 is classified as a pseudogene. The CDR3 sequence is 16 residues long. The DNA for the CDR3 is TGTGCCAGCAGCTCGCTGGGACAGGGTGTGCCAGATACGCAGTATTTT. It yields the protein CASSSLGQGVPDTQYF.

In DNA form, the CDR3 reads TGTGCCTGGAGTGTACCAGGGCTGCCCTACAATGAGCAGTTCTTC. Protein: CAWSVPGLPYNEQFF. The rearrangement links TRBV30 to TRBJ2-1; TRBD1 might be the D (5 bases). Germline-derived CDR1 and CDR2 are GTSNPN and SVGIG (reference sequence). The CDR3 length is 15 residues. With 0 bases removed from V and 2 bases from J, the gap between germline ends came to 11 bases. The variable domain in full, with the rest retrieved from reference TRBV30 and TRBJ2-1, is SQTIHQWPATLVQPVGSPLSLECTVEGTSNPNLYWYRQAAGRGLQLLFYSVGIGQISSEVPQNLSASRPQDRQFILSSKKLLLSDSGFYLCAWSVPGLPYNEQFFGPGTRLTVL.

J is TRBJ2-1 and V is TRBV30; no clear D. The CDR3 is 11 amino acids. CDR1 and CDR2 (germline): GTSNPN, SVGIG (reference sequence). Trimming left V 4 bases short and J 4 bases short, with 5 bases between. The CDR3 sequence is CAWTRYNEQFF. The CDR3 DNA reads TGTGCCTGGACTAGATACAATGAGCAGTTCTTC.

The chain combines TRBV4-1 with TRBJ2-7, with D hard to call. With 0 bases removed from V and 7 bases from J, the gap between germline ends came to 13 bases. CDR1 and CDR2 from the germline V gene are MGHRA and YSYEKL. The CDR3 consists of 14 residues. The CDR3 region has the DNA TGCGCCAGCAGCCAAGATATCGGTGTCAGGGAGCAGTACTTC. Translating it yields CASSQDIGVREQYF.

This chain joins TRBV5-1 and TRBJ1-4; 8 bases agree with TRBD1. V shed 3 bases and J 4 bases; nucleotides not matched to a gene: 8. CDR3 length: 16 amino acids. Germline-derived CDR1 and CDR2 are SGHRS and YFSETQ. CDR3 amino acids: CASSSYSGGINEKLFF. The CDR3 region has the DNA TGCGCCAGCAGCTCCTACTCAGGGGGCATTAATGAAAAACTGTTTTTT. Drawing the rest from reference TRBV5-1 and TRBJ1-4, the complete variable domain is KAGVTQTPRYLIKTRGQQVTLSCSPISGHRSVSWYQQTPGQGLQFLFEYFSETQRNKGNFPGRFSGRQFSNSRSEMNVSTLELGDSALYLCASSSYSGGINEKLFFGSGTQLSVL.

The chain couples TRBV27 to TRBJ2-7, with a tentative D call TRBD2 (6 bases). The CDR3 consists of 15 residues. Germline V lookup: CDR1 MNHEY, CDR2 SMNVEV (reference sequence). The germline V and J ends were trimmed by 2 bases and 3 bases, with 14 bases remaining between them. The CDR3 here is CASSLGLATYYEQYF. CDR3 sequence (DNA): TGTGCCAGCAGTTTAGGCCTAGCGACCTACTACGAGCAGTACTTC.

CDR3 amino acids: CASGSSGGDSPLHF. The CDR3 nucleotides read TGTGCTAGTGGCTCCTCGGGGGGGGATTCACCCCTCCACTTT. The chain has TRBV12-5 and TRBJ1-6, with D possibly matching TRBD1 (5 bases). V lost 6 bases and J lost 8, with 14 bases in between. Germline assignment: CDR1 LGHNT and CDR2 FRNRAP. CDR3 size: 14 residues.

The chain joins TRBV11-3 to TRBJ1-3; D remains unclear. Trimming removed 2 bases from V and 0 bases from J, with 17 bases in between. The CDR3 spans 18 residues. CDR1 is SGHNT, CDR2 YENEEA, per germline. The CDR3 reads CASSLRSVRRRSGNTIYF. For the CDR3, the DNA is TGTGCCAGCAGCTTACGAAGTGTCCGGCGCCGCTCTGGAAACACCATATATTTT. Variable domain in full (rest from reference TRBV11-3 and TRBJ1-3): EAGVVQSPRYKIIEKKQPVAFWCNPISGHNTLYWYLQNLGQGPELLIRYENEEAVDDSQLPKDRFSAERLKGVDSTLKIQPAELGDSAVYLCASSLRSVRRRSGNTIYFGEGSWLTVV.

The chain has TRBV7-6 and TRBJ2-1, with TRBD2 identical over 11 bases. V shed 2 bases, J shed 2 bases, and the junction held 5 bases outside the gene matches. The CDR3 has 17 residues. Germline assignment: CDR1 SGHVS and CDR2 FNYEAQ. CDR3 region: CASSLTLAGAPYNEQFF. CDR3 bases: TGTGCCAGCAGCTTAACACTAGCGGGAGCTCCCTACAATGAGCAGTTCTTC.

The V call is TRBV5-1, the J call TRBJ2-3; TRBD2 matches 10 bases. The CDR3 sequence is 18 residues long. The V segment lost 1 base and the J segment 4 bases; nucleotides outside the gene matches: 12. Germline lookup yields CDR1 SGHRS and CDR2 YFSETQ. For the CDR3, the DNA is TGCGCCAGCAGCTTGAGGCCTCCGGGACTAGCGTCCCCAGATACGCAGTATTTT. Residues: CASSLRPPGLASPDTQYF.

The chain couples TRBV10-3 to TRBJ2-5, with a possible D match to TRBD2 (6 bases). Germline V lookup: CDR1 ENHRY, CDR2 SYGVKD. V was shortened by 2 bases and J by 1 base, with 8 bases between the two germline ends. The CDR3 runs 14 residues. CDR3 residues: CAISEGGSQETQYF. DNA for the CDR3: TGTGCCATCAGTGAGGGGGGGTCCCAAGAGACCCAGTACTTC.

The chain carries TRBV27 and TRBJ1-5; maybe TRBD1 (5 bases). Trimming cost V 6 bases and J 0 bases, with 12 bases left between them. CDR1 and CDR2 (germline): MNHEY, SMNVEV (reference sequence). The CDR3 is 15 residues long. The CDR3 region has the DNA TGTGCCAGCAGGAGGGGCGGGTATAGCAATCAGCCCCAGCATTTT. Encoded protein: CASRRGGYSNQPQHF.

This clone was detected only once. The gene calls are TRBV2 and TRBJ2-1; a weak D match, TRBD1 (5 bases). Trimming left V 3 bases short and J 7 bases short, with 7 bases between. The CDR3 is 12 amino acids. Germline V gene lookup returns CDR1 SNHLY and CDR2 FYNNEI. The CDR3 DNA follows: TGTGCCAGCAGTGAGGGGCGGAATGAGCAGTTCTTC. As protein: CASSEGRNEQFF.

The chain employs TRBV2 and TRBJ2-7; D call uncertain. The germline V and J ends were trimmed by 7 bases and 0 bases, with 10 bases remaining between them. This CDR3 region has 13 residues. Germline lookup yields CDR1 SNHLY and CDR2 FYNNEI. The CDR3 coding sequence is TGTGCCAGCACTGGCCCCTCCTCCTACGAGCAGTACTTC. Amino acids: CASTGPSSYEQYF.